These 2 T cell receptor beta chains share one sample of origin, sequenced in a study of T cell repertoires in cytomegalovirus infection. TCRdb reanalysed the reads using MiXCR and keeps one entry per CDR3 protein. The sample yields 200,000 to 300,000 distinct CDR3 sequences, less than 9.5% seen once. Sample: PBMCs. Receptors originate from a human donor in good health (CMV status not recorded). Some clones in this sample may be carry-over from other donors' samples.

This clonotype is medium-sized by share. The rearrangement joins TRBV7-8 to TRBJ2-4; tentative D call: TRBD1 (5 bases). The CDR3 covers 12 residues. Germline V gives CDR1 SGHVS, CDR2 FQNEAQ. The V gene lost 5 bases and the J gene lost 13 bases, with 15 bases spanning the gap. The CDR3 nucleotides are TGTGCCAGCAGCCTCGACCAGGGTCAACAGTACTTC. Its translation: CASSLDQGQQYF.

This clonotype came up a few times. This chain connects TRBV5-1 to TRBJ1-1; TRBD1 aligns across 7 bases. After removal of 6 bases from V and 0 bases from J, the junction contained 11 bases not matched to a gene. The length of the CDR3 is 16 residues. Germline values: CDR1 SGHRS, CDR2 YFSETQ. CDR3 sequence: CASKPIRDSMNTEAFF. DNA of the CDR3: TGCGCCAGCAAACCTATCCGGGACAGCATGAACACTGAAGCTTTCTTT.